There are a few counts of the clone carrying this T cell receptor (beta chain). Primers: 60 Vbeta forward and 13 Jbeta reverse. Method: immunoSEQ multiplex PCR; TCRdb's copy keeps in-frame clones and lacks some. The data show roughly 100,000 clones, about 80% seen once. Germline V gene lookup returns CDR1 SGDLS and CDR2 YYNGEE. V dropped 4 bases and J dropped 4; count of bases not matched to a gene: 10. The CDR3 is 16 amino acids. The data belong to a study of cytomegalovirus exposure and HLA in healthy donors. The sequence was obtained from a man aged 25 to 40 in good health and CMV-seropositive. The specimen sequenced was PBMCs. The chain joins TRBV9 to TRBJ2-3; 9 bases line up with TRBD1. This CDR3 is CASSTRQGVGADTQYF. Written as DNA, the CDR3 is TGTGCCAGCAGCACACGACAGGGGGTGGGGGCAGATACGCAGTATTTT.